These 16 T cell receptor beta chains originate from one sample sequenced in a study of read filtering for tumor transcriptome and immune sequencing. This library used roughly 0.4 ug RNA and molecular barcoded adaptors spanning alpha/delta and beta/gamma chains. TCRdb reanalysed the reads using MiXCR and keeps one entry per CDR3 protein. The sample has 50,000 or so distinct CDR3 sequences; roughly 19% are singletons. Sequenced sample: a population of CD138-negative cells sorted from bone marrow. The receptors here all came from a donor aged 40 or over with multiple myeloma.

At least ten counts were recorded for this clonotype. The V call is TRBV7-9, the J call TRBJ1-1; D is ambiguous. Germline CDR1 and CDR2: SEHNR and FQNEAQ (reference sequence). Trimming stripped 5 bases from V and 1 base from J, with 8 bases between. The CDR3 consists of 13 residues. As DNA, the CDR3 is TGTGCCAGCAGCCTCCAAGAGAACACTGAAGCTTTCTTT. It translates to CASSLQENTEAFF.

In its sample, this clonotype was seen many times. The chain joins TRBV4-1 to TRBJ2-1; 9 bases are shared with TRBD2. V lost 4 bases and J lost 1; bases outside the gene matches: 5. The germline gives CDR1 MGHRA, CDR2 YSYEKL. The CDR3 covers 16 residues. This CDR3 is CASSPASGGSYNEQFF. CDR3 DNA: TGCGCCAGCAGCCCGGCAAGCGGGGGGTCCTACAATGAGCAGTTCTTC.

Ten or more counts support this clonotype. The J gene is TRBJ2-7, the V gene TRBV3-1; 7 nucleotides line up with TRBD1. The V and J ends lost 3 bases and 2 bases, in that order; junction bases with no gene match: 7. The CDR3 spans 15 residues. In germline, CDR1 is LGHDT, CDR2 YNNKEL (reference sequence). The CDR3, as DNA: TGTGCCAGCAGCCAGCGGACAGGAGTCGCCTACGAGCAGTACTTC. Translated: CASSQRTGVAYEQYF.

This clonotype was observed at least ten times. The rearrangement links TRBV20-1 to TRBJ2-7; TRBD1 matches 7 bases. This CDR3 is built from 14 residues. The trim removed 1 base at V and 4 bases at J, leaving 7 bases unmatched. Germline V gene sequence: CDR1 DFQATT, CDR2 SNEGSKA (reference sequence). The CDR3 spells CSARGTGVEYEQYF. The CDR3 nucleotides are TGCAGTGCTAGAGGTACAGGGGTAGAGTACGAGCAGTACTTC.

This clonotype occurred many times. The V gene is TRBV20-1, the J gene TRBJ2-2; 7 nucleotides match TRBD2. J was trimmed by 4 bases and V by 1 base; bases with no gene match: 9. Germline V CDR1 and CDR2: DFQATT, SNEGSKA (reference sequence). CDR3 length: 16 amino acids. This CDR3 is CSARVPSGAGTGELFF. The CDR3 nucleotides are TGCAGTGCTAGAGTTCCTAGCGGAGCGGGCACCGGGGAGCTGTTTTTT.

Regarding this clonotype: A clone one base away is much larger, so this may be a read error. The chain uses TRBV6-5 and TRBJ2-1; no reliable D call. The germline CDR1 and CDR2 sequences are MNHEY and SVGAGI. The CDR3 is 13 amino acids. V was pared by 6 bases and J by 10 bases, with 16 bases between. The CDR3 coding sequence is TGTGCCAGCAGGTTGGAGAGCACCTACGAGCAGTTCTTC. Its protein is CASRLESTYEQFF.

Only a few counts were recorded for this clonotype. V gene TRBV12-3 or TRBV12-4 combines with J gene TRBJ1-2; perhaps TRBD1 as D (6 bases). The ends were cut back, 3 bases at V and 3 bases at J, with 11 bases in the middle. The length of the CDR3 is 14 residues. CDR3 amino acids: CASSLSSGDYGYTF. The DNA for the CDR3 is TGTGCCAGCAGTTTGTCGTCAGGGGACTATGGCTACACCTTC.

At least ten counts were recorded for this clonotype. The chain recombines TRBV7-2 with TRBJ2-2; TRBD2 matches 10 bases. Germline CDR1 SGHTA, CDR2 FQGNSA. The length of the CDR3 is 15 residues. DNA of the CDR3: TGTGCGGGGGGGGCTAGCGGGAGCAACACCGGGGAGCTGTTTTTT. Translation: CAGGASGSNTGELFF.

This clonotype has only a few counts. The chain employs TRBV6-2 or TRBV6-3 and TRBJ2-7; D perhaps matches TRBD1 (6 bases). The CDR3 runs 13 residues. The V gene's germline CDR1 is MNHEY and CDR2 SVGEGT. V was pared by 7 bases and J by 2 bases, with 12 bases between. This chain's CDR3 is CASKGTPTYEQYF. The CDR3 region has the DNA TGTGCCAGCAAAGGGACACCCACCTACGAGCAGTACTTC.

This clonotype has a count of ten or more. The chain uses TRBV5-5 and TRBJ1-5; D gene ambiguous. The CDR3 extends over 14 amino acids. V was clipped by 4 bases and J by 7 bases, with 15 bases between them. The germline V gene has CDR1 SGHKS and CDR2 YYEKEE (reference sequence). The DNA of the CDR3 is TGTGCCAGCAGCCCGACCTCGGGAGGGCAGCCCCAGCATTTT. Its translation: CASSPTSGGQPQHF. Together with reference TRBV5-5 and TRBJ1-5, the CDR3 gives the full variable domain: DAGVTQSPTHLIKTRGQQVTLRCSPISGHKSVSWYQQVLGQGPQFIFQYYEKEERGRGNFPDRFSARQFPNYSSELNVNALLLGDSALYLCASSPTSGGQPQHFGDGTRLSIL.

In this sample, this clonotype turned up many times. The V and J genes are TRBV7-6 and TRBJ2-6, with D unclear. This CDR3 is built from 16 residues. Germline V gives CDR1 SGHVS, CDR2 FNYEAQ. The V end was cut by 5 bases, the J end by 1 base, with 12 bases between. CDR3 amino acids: CASSPPRSSGANVLTF. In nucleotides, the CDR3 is TGTGCCAGCAGCCCACCTAGGTCGTCTGGGGCCAACGTCCTGACTTTC.

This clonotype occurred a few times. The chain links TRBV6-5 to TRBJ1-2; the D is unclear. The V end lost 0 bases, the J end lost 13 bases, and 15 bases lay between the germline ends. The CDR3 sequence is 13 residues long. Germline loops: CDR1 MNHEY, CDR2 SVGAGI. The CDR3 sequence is CASSYSKIGPSTF. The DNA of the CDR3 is TGTGCCAGCAGTTACTCGAAGATCGGCCCTTCCACCTTC.

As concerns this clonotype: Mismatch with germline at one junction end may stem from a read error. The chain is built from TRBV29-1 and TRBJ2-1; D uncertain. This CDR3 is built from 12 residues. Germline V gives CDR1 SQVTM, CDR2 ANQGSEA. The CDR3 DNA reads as TGCAGCAACCAGGACGGATACAACGAGCAGTTCTTC. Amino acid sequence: CSNQDGYNEQFF.

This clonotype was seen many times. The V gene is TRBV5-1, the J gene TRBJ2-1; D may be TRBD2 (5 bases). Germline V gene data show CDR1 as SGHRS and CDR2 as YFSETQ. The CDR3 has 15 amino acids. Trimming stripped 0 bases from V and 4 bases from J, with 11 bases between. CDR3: CASSLVLGEYNEQFF. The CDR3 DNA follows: TGCGCCAGCAGCTTGGTTCTCGGGGAGTACAATGAGCAGTTCTTC.

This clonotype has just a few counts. The DNA for the CDR3 is TGTGCCAGCAGCCCTGATGGCCTATCTAACACCGGGGAGCTGTTTTTT. This sequence encodes CASSPDGLSNTGELFF. The chain couples TRBV4-2 to TRBJ2-2; D is undetermined. Germline CDR1 is LGHNA and CDR2 is YNFKEQ. The V and J ends lost 4 bases and 2 bases respectively, with 14 bases between them. The CDR3 has 16 amino acids.

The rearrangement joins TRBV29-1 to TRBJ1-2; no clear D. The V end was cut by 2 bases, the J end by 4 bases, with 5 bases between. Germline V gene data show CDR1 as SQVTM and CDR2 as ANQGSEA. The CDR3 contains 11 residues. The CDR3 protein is CSVESVYGYTF. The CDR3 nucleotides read TGCAGCGTTGAATCCGTCTATGGCTACACCTTC.